The 32 T cell receptor beta chains reported below all come from one sample, sequenced in a study of CD8 T cells in Susac syndrome. cDNA came from roughly 0.47 to 1 ug RNA primed by random hexamers. TCRdb called the immunoSEQ multiplex PCR reads again in MiXCR, with one record for every CDR3 protein. The table includes 100,000 to 150,000 distinct CDR3 sequences, approximately 95% detected once. Sequenced input: CD8+ T cells from PBMCs. These receptors all stem from a human donor with multiple sclerosis.

This clonotype was recorded once. The J gene is TRBJ2-3, the V gene TRBV12-3 or TRBV12-4; 9 bases map to TRBD2. Trimming took 7 bases from V and 6 from J; bases not matched to a gene: 5. CDR3 length: 13 amino acids. The CDR3 here is CASTAGGRDTQYF. The CDR3 DNA sequence: TGTGCCAGCACGGCGGGGGGGCGTGATACGCAGTATTTT.

This sequence joins TRBV7-2 and TRBJ2-1, with 8 bases fitting TRBD2. V shed 3 bases, J shed 5 bases, and the junction held 6 bases outside the gene matches. The germline V gene has CDR1 SGHTA and CDR2 FQGNSA. The CDR3 runs 15 residues. The CDR3 here is CASSFGTRGHNEQFF. In nucleotides, the CDR3 is TGTGCCAGCAGCTTCGGGACTAGGGGCCACAATGAGCAGTTCTTC.

This sequence joins TRBV20-1 and TRBJ2-7; 7 positions match TRBD1. This CDR3 comprises 16 residues. The germline CDR1 and CDR2 sequences are DFQATT and SNEGSKA (reference sequence). V was pared by 1 base and J by 4 bases, with 13 bases of the junction left unmatched. The CDR3: CSARGNATGSWYEQYF. As DNA, the CDR3 is TGCAGTGCTAGAGGGAATGCGACAGGGTCATGGTACGAGCAGTACTTC.

The chain is built from TRBV20-1 and TRBJ1-4, with D uncertain. Germline lookup yields CDR1 DFQATT and CDR2 SNEGSKA (reference sequence). V was trimmed by 6 bases and J by 10 bases, leaving 3 bases between them. There are 8 residues in the CDR3. The CDR3 sequence: CSAPKLFF. CDR3 coding DNA: TGCAGTGCCCCAAAACTGTTTTTT.

This clonotype was observed once. The chain joins TRBV7-8 to TRBJ2-7; D is unresolved. V dropped 0 bases and J dropped 2 bases, with 11 bases sitting between them. This CDR3 is built from 15 residues. CDR1 and CDR2 from the germline V gene are SGHVS and FQNEAQ. The CDR3: CASSLARVQAYEQYF. DNA for the CDR3: TGTGCCAGCAGCTTAGCACGGGTGCAGGCCTACGAGCAGTACTTC.

The V call is TRBV7-9, the J call TRBJ1-2; 7 nucleotides agree with TRBD1. V lost 5 bases to trimming and J lost 1 base; unmatched junction nucleotides: 1. The germline V gene encodes CDR1 SEHNR and CDR2 FQNEAQ (reference sequence). This CDR3 has 13 residues. This CDR3 is CASSRDSNYGYTF. The CDR3 bases are TGTGCCAGCAGCAGGGACAGTAACTATGGCTACACCTTC.

The chain is built from TRBV6-5 and TRBJ2-4; D perhaps matches TRBD2 (7 bases). The CDR3 is made up of 14 amino acids. V lost 8 bases, J lost 2 bases, and 13 bases lay in between. The germline V gene has CDR1 MNHEY and CDR2 SVGAGI. The CDR3 DNA sequence: TGTGCCAGCCAGGGGAGGGGGACCAAAAACATTCAGTACTTC. Residues: CASQGRGTKNIQYF.

The V and J genes are TRBV4-1 and TRBJ2-7; D perhaps matches TRBD1 (5 bases). Germline CDR1 and CDR2: MGHRA and YSYEKL. The CDR3 has 12 amino acids. Trimming shortened V by 1 base and J by 5 bases, and 6 bases separated the two germline ends. This CDR3 is CASSQADNEQYF. DNA for the CDR3: TGCGCCAGCAGCCAAGCGGACAACGAGCAGTACTTC.

The chain employs TRBV27 and TRBJ1-1, with D tentatively TRBD1 (6 bases). Germline V gene lookup returns CDR1 MNHEY and CDR2 SMNVEV (reference sequence). The CDR3 length is 16 residues. V lost 6 bases to trimming and J lost 0 bases, with 17 bases between them. CDR3 nucleotide sequence: TGTGCCAGCAGCGTCGCCAGGGGAGGGATGAACACTGAAGCTTTCTTT. This translates into CASSVARGGMNTEAFF.

Only one count was recorded for this clonotype. The chain uses TRBV12-3 or TRBV12-4 and TRBJ1-2, with D possibly matching TRBD1 (6 bases). V was pared by 6 bases and J by 2 bases, with 7 bases between. The CDR3 sequence is 12 residues long. CDR3: CASSQGNYGYTF. The CDR3 DNA reads as TGTGCCAGCAGCCAGGGGAACTATGGCTACACCTTC.

The chain employs TRBV28 and TRBJ2-7; D is uncertain. Trimming pared 6 bases from V and 3 bases from J, leaving 9 bases between. Germline CDR1 and CDR2: MDHEN and SYDVKM. The CDR3 consists of 12 residues. This chain's CDR3 is CASSHPRYEQYV. CDR3 coding DNA: TGTGCCAGCAGCCACCCACGCTACGAGCAGTACGTC.

The chain couples TRBV11-2 to TRBJ2-5; 12 bases fit TRBD2. The CDR3 runs to 18 residues. Germline assignment: CDR1 SGHAT and CDR2 FQNNGV. Germline trimming cut 5 bases from V and 0 bases from J; bases unmatched to any gene: 10. CDR3 nucleotide sequence: TGTGCCAGCAGCCCACGACTAGCGGGAGAGATGTACCAAGAGACCCAGTACTTC. It is translated as CASSPRLAGEMYQETQYF.

The V call is TRBV15, the J call TRBJ1-1; D is possibly TRBD1 (6 bases). This CDR3 is built from 18 residues. V lost 4 bases and J lost 0, with 21 bases in between. Germline CDR1 reads LNHNV; CDR2 reads YYDKDF (reference sequence). CDR3 sequence (DNA): TGTGCCACCAGCAACCAGGGGAAGTTCAACTTCATGAACACTGAAGCTTTCTTT. Encoded protein: CATSNQGKFNFMNTEAFF.

The chain joins TRBV15 to TRBJ1-3; a weak D match, TRBD1 (5 bases). CDR3 length: 16 residues. The V gene's germline CDR1 is LNHNV and CDR2 YYDKDF (reference sequence). Trimming removed 3 bases from V and 0 bases from J, with 12 bases in between. Here the CDR3 reads CATSSRRGSSGNTIYF. CDR3 in DNA: TGTGCCACCAGCAGTCGACGGGGGAGCTCTGGAAACACCATATATTTT.

The V call is TRBV20-1, the J call TRBJ2-5; 14 bases are a match to TRBD2. V trimming: 4 bases; J trimming: 5 bases; junction bases outside the gene matches: 6. The CDR3 sequence is 15 residues long. Germline loops: CDR1 DFQATT, CDR2 SNEGSKA (reference sequence). The CDR3 protein is CSATTGLAGVETQYF. Here the CDR3 DNA reads TGCAGTGCTACAACGGGACTAGCGGGAGTCGAGACCCAGTACTTC.

The chain is built from TRBV6-5 and TRBJ2-7; 9 bases map to TRBD2. Losses at the gene ends were 4 bases for V and 6 bases for J; bases not matched to a gene: 10. The CDR3 covers 15 residues. Per germline, CDR1 MNHEY and CDR2 SVGAGI. Here the CDR3 reads CASSWGLAGEAEQYV. In DNA form, the CDR3 reads TGTGCCAGCAGTTGGGGTTTAGCGGGAGAAGCCGAGCAGTACGTC.

This clonotype came up a few times. DNA of the CDR3: TGTGCCAGCAGCTTTTCGGAACATTTGGCCGACGAGCAGTACTTC. Translated: CASSFSEHLADEQYF. The chain uses TRBV5-4 and TRBJ2-7, with D unresolved. The CDR3 spans 15 residues. Germline CDR1 SGHNT, CDR2 YYREEE (reference sequence). Trimming took off 2 bases at V and 5 bases at J, with 17 bases between the two ends.

CDR3 protein: CASSLLTSGNTIYF. CDR3 nucleotides: TGTGCCAGCAGCTTGCTAACCTCTGGAAACACCATATATTTT. The chain uses TRBV28 and TRBJ1-3; D is unclear. Germline V lookup: CDR1 MDHEN, CDR2 SYDVKM. Trimming left V 6 bases short and J 0 bases short, with 9 bases between. The CDR3 loop spans 14 amino acids.

The CDR3 nucleotides are TGCGCCAGCTTCAAGGAGGGGTCAGATACGCAGTATTTT. Translation: CASFKEGSDTQYF. This sequence joins TRBV5-1 and TRBJ2-3; weak D call: TRBD2 (6 bases). The germline gives CDR1 SGHRS, CDR2 YFSETQ. The V gene lost 7 bases and the J gene lost 4 bases, with 13 bases spanning the gap. The CDR3 sequence is 13 residues long.

This sequence joins TRBV29-1 and TRBJ2-7; 8 nucleotides match TRBD2. The J segment lost 3 bases and the V segment lost 5 bases, leaving 3 bases of the junction unmatched. The CDR3 runs to 12 residues. Germline CDR1 reads SQVTM; CDR2 reads ANQGSEA. CDR3 residues: CSVSSGVYEQYF. In nucleotides, the CDR3 is TGCAGCGTTAGTAGCGGGGTCTACGAGCAGTACTTC.

This chain joins TRBV7-9 and TRBJ2-7; 13 bases agree with TRBD2. Germline-derived CDR1 and CDR2 are SEHNR and FQNEAQ (reference sequence). The V segment lost 5 bases and the J segment 6 bases; nucleotides outside the gene matches: 7. The CDR3 extends over 15 amino acids. The CDR3 region is CASSSTSGGAAEQYF. For the CDR3, the DNA is TGTGCCAGCAGCAGCACTAGCGGGGGGGCCGCCGAGCAGTACTTC.

On this clonotype itself: One end of the junction is discordant with germline, which a read error may explain. This chain connects TRBV9 to TRBJ2-2; no definite D call. CDR1 and CDR2 (germline): SGDLS, YYNGEE. The CDR3 has 12 amino acids. The chain's CDR3 is CASSPSTGELFF. CDR3 nucleotide sequence: TGTGCTAGCAGCCCGTCCACCGGGGAGCTGTTTTTT.

The rearrangement joins TRBV29-1 to TRBJ2-7, with 8 bases that match TRBD1. The V and J ends lost 7 bases and 4 bases, in that order; junction bases with no gene match: 6. This CDR3 contains 12 residues. CDR1 SQVTM and CDR2 ANQGSEA come from the germline V gene. The CDR3 protein is CSARGQDYEQYF. CDR3 nucleotide sequence: TGCAGCGCCAGGGGACAGGATTACGAGCAGTACTTC.

The chain employs TRBV19 and TRBJ1-4; 7 nucleotides align to TRBD1. The CDR3 contains 14 residues. Unmatched junction bases numbered 9, after V lost 9 bases and J lost 5 bases. Per the germline V gene, CDR1 is LNHDA and CDR2 is SQIVND (reference sequence). The CDR3 DNA sequence: TGTGCCAGCAGAAGACAGGGCTTCAATGAAAAACTGTTTTTT. It specifies CASRRQGFNEKLFF.

V usage is TRBV27 and J usage is TRBJ1-6; TRBD1 is a possible D gene (5 bases). V was shortened by 4 bases and J by 5 bases, with 6 bases between the two germline ends. The CDR3 length is 13 residues. The germline V gene has CDR1 MNHEY and CDR2 SMNVEV (reference sequence). In DNA, the CDR3 is TGTGCCAGCAGTTACAGGAATAATTCACCCCTCCACTTT. Translation gives CASSYRNNSPLHF.

The chain carries TRBV5-1 and TRBJ2-6, with 11 bases identical to TRBD1. Germline-derived CDR1 and CDR2 are SGHRS and YFSETQ. J gave up 0 bases and V 1 base, and 15 bases lay outside the gene matches. The CDR3 has 22 amino acids. The CDR3 protein is CASSLYKFGQGANISGANVLTF. CDR3 sequence (DNA): TGCGCCAGCAGCTTGTATAAGTTCGGACAGGGGGCGAACATCTCTGGGGCCAACGTCCTGACTTTC.

V and J are TRBV24-1 and TRBJ2-3; 8 bases fit TRBD2. V was clipped by 12 bases and J by 5 bases; unmatched bases: 18. The CDR3 is 16 residues long. CDR1 and CDR2 from the germline V gene are KGHDR and SFDVKD. CDR3 sequence: CASGSSSGSHRDTQYF. The CDR3 region has the DNA TGTGCCTCCGGCTCATCGAGCGGGAGTCATAGAGATACGCAGTATTTT.

The rearrangement uses TRBV2 and TRBJ2-7; D is undetermined. V shed 4 bases and J shed 4 bases, with 8 bases lying between them. The CDR3 sequence is 12 residues long. Germline lookup yields CDR1 SNHLY and CDR2 FYNNEI. The CDR3 sequence: CASSVGQYEQYV. The DNA for the CDR3 is TGTGCCAGCAGTGTAGGGCAATACGAGCAGTACGTC.

The chain couples TRBV12-3 or TRBV12-4 to TRBJ2-7; 16 positions match TRBD2. The CDR3 length is 17 residues. The trim removed 6 bases at V and 4 bases at J, leaving 9 bases unmatched. The CDR3 spells CASRMPGLAGGPYEQYV. The CDR3 coding sequence is TGTGCCAGCAGGATGCCGGGACTAGCGGGAGGGCCATACGAGCAGTACGTC.

This rearrangement joins TRBV5-1 to TRBJ1-1; D is uncertain. Germline V gives CDR1 SGHRS, CDR2 YFSETQ. The CDR3 sequence is 15 residues long. V was pared by 4 bases and J by 4 bases, with 17 bases between. The CDR3 is CASSLGPRAGTEAFF. The CDR3, as DNA: TGCGCCAGCAGCCTTGGTCCCCGGGCTGGCACTGAAGCTTTCTTT.

The rearrangement joins TRBV4-2 to TRBJ2-1; D uncertain. The germline V gene encodes CDR1 LGHNA and CDR2 YNFKEQ. V lost 1 base to trimming and J lost 3 bases, with 4 bases between them. The CDR3 has 13 amino acids. The DNA of the CDR3 is TGTGCCAGCAGCCAAGCGGGCTACAATGAGCAGTTCTTC. Its protein is CASSQAGYNEQFF.

This clonotype was detected only a few times. The chain links TRBV13 to TRBJ2-1, with TRBD2 as a possible D gene (7 bases). Germline V gene sequence: CDR1 PRHDT, CDR2 FYEKMQ (reference sequence). V gave up 7 bases and J gave up 6 bases, with 16 bases separating them. The CDR3 covers 14 residues. The CDR3 coding sequence is TGTGCCAGCAACCTAGAGGGGGAGGGCAATGAGCAGTTCTTC. This encodes CASNLEGEGNEQFF.